In this sample, the clone carrying this T cell receptor beta chain turned up many times. Its matching antigen is unknown. This may be a read error: a much more frequent sequence differs by one nucleotide. The sample has other DNA sequences that encode this CDR3 too. The sample originates from a study of metastatic and nonmetastatic thyroid tumors. Whole-study context: The comparison covered peripheral blood and tumor or nodule tissue in malignant and benign thyroid patients.

Study-level findings and limits: Relative to benign nodules, malignant thyroid tumors were reportedly characterized by significantly elevated TCR beta diversity in blood and tumor.

The length of the CDR3 is 16 residues. V lost 5 bases to trimming and J lost 4 bases; unmatched junction nucleotides: 11. Per the germline V gene, CDR1 is MDHEN and CDR2 is SYDVKM. With MiXCR, TCRdb reprocessed the PCR reads. The sample lists about 20,000 clones, approximately 15% occurring once. Among the patients, none had received any treatment before thyroid surgery. This sequence originates from a female donor with papillary thyroid cancer or a benign thyroid nodule (not recorded which). Some clones in this sample may be carry-over from other donors' samples. The specimen was blood. The chain couples TRBV28 to TRBJ2-1; 7 positions agree with TRBD2. The CDR3, as DNA: TGTGCCAGCAGTCCCTGGGCTAGCGGAGGATACAATGAGCAGTTCTTC. It translates to CASSPWASGGYNEQFF.